These 3 T cell receptor beta chains were sequenced from one sample in a study of T cell repertoires in cytomegalovirus infection. TCRdb reprocessed the reads with MiXCR, giving one entry per CDR3 protein. The data show 300,000 to 400,000 distinct CDR3 sequences, just under 30% seen once. For these TCRs, the target antigens are not known. Specimen: cultured PBMCs, collected from culture after CMV antigen stimulation. These receptors came from a human donor in good health (CMV status not recorded). Some clones in this sample may be carry-over from other donors' samples.

V usage is TRBV11-2 and J usage is TRBJ2-5; perhaps D is TRBD1 or TRBD2 (6 bases each). V was pared by 4 bases and J by 1 base, with 13 bases between. This CDR3 has 15 amino acids. Germline CDR1 is SGHAT and CDR2 is FQNNGV. The CDR3: CASSYQGGGQETQYF. The CDR3 DNA is TGTGCCAGCAGCTACCAAGGAGGGGGCCAAGAGACCCAGTACTTC. Variable domain in full (rest from reference TRBV11-2 and TRBJ2-5): EAGVAQSPRYKIIEKRQSVAFWCNPISGHATLYWYQQILGQGPKLLIQFQNNGVVDDSQLPKDRFSAERLKGVDSTLKIQPAKLEDSAVYLCASSYQGGGQETQYFGPGTRLLVL.

A word on this clonotype: Sequence at one end of the junction differs from germline and may be a read error. This chain uses TRBV5-6 with TRBJ2-1; 9 bases are a match to TRBD1. CDR3 length: 12 amino acids. The germline V gene has CDR1 SGHDT and CDR2 YYEEEE. The CDR3 reads CASSLGGGQGDF. CDR3 in DNA: TGTGCCAGCAGCTTGGGAGGGGGACAGGGAGACTTC.

This clonotype was picked up a small number of times. V gene TRBV20-1 combines with J gene TRBJ2-1, with D tentatively TRBD2 (7 bases). Germline V CDR1 and CDR2: DFQATT, SNEGSKA (reference sequence). Trimming stripped 1 base from V and 7 bases from J, with 29 bases between. The CDR3 is 19 residues long. CDR3 residues: CSARVAGGGGAPRANEQFF. The CDR3 region has the DNA TGCAGTGCTAGAGTCGCTGGGGGTGGGGGGGCCCCACGAGCGAATGAGCAGTTCTTC.